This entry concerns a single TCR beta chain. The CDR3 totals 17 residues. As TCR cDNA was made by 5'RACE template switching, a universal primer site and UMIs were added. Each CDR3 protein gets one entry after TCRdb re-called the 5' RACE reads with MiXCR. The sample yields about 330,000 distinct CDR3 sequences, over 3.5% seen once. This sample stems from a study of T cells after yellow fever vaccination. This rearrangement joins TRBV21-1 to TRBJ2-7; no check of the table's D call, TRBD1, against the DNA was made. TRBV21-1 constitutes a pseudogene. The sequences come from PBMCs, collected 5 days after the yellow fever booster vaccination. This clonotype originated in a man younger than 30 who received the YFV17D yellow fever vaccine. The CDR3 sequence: CASSGAKRTAPPYEQYV. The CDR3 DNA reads TGTGCCAGCAGCGGAGCCAAGCGGACAGCTCCCCCCTACGAGCAGTACGTC.